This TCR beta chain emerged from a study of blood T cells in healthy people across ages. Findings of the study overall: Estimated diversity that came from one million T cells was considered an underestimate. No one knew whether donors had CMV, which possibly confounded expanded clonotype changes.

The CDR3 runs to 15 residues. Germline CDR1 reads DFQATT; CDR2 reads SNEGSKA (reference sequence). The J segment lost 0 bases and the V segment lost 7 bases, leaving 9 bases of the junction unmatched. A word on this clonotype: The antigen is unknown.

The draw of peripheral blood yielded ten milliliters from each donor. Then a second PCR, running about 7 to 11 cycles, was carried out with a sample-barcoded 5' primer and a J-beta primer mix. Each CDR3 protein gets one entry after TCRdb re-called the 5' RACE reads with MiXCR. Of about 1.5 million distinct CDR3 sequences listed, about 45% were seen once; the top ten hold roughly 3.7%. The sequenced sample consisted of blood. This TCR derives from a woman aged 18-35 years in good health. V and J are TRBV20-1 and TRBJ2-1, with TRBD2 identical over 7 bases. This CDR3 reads CSVGGSASSYNEQFF. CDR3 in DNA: TGCAGTGTGGGCGGGAGCGCGAGCTCCTACAATGAGCAGTTCTTC.